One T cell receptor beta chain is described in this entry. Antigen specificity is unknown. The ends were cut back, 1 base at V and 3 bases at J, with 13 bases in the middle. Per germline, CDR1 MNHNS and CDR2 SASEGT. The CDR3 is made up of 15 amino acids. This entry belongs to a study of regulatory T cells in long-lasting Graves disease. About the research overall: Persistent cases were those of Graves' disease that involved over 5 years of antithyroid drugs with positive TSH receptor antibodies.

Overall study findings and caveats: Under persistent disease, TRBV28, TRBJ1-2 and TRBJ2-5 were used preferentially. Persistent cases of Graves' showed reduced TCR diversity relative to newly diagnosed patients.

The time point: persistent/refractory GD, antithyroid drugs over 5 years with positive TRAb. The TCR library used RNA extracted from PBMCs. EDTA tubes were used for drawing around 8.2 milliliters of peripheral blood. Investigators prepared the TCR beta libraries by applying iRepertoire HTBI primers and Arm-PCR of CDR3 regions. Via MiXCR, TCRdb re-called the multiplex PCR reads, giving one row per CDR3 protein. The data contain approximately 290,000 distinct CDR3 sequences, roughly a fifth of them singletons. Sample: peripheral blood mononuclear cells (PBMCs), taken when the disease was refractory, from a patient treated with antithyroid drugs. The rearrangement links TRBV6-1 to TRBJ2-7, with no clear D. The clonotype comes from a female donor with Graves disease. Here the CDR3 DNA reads TGTGCCAGCAGTGAAGAGGGCCGAACCTACTACGAGCAGTACTTC. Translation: CASSEEGRTYYEQYF.